A single sample is the source of the 21 T cell receptor beta chains below, sequenced in a study of blood T cell repertoires in COVID-19. Assay used: immunoSEQ multiplex PCR; TCRdb lists only in-frame clones, some missing. The data show under 65,000 clones, about 87% seen once. Sequenced material: peripheral blood. Source of these receptors: a man aged 55 to 70 with acute or convalescent COVID-19.

A single count supports this clone. This rearrangement joins TRBV6-1 to TRBJ1-2, with a weak D call TRBD1 (5 bases). Germline V gives CDR1 MNHNS, CDR2 SASEGT. The CDR3 totals 13 residues. V was cut by 1 base and J by 6 bases, with 9 bases left in between. The CDR3: CASSEVLGDGYTF. In DNA form, the CDR3 reads TGTGCCAGCAGTGAAGTTTTAGGGGATGGCTACACCTTC.

The chain couples TRBV14 to TRBJ1-6; 7 nucleotides line up with TRBD1. This CDR3 region has 15 residues. With 4 bases clipped from V and 7 bases from J, the junction kept 7 bases outside the gene matches. The germline V gene encodes CDR1 SGHDN and CDR2 FVKESK. This chain's CDR3 is CASSLSQGWNSPLHF. DNA for the CDR3: TGTGCCAGCAGCCTCTCACAGGGGTGGAATTCACCCCTCCACTTT.

This sequence joins TRBV18 and TRBJ1-2, with 10 positions matching TRBD1. The CDR3 totals 15 residues. CDR1 is KGHSH and CDR2 is LQKENI in the germline V gene. Unmatched junction bases numbered 1, after V lost 3 bases and J lost 0 bases. The CDR3 DNA reads TGTGCCAGCTCACCGGGACAGGGGACTAACTATGGCTACACCTTC. Protein: CASSPGQGTNYGYTF.

The J gene is TRBJ1-4, the V gene TRBV4-2; the match to TRBD1 covers 9 bases. V dropped 3 bases and J dropped 8; count of bases not matched to a gene: 4. Germline assignment: CDR1 LGHNA and CDR2 YNFKEQ. There are 14 residues in the CDR3. This chain's CDR3 is CASSQGQGGEKLFF. The CDR3 DNA follows: TGTGCCAGCAGCCAGGGACAGGGAGGAGAAAAACTGTTTTTT.

J is TRBJ1-6 and V is TRBV3-1 (or the pseudogene TRBV3-2); D remains ambiguous. The V gene's germline CDR1 is LGHDT and CDR2 YNNKEL (reference sequence). This CDR3 spans 14 amino acids. The germline V and J ends were trimmed by 3 bases and 8 bases, with 11 bases remaining between them. CDR3 protein: CASSQVSGYSPLHF. DNA for the CDR3: TGTGCCAGCAGCCAGGTCAGCGGTTATTCACCCCTCCACTTT.

A few counts support this clone. The chain employs TRBV9 and TRBJ1-3, with D perhaps matching TRBD1 (5 bases). The CDR3 loop spans 16 amino acids. Germline CDR1 is SGDLS and CDR2 is YYNGEE. With 4 bases removed from V and 1 base from J, the gap between germline ends came to 15 bases. CDR3 sequence (DNA): TGTGCCAGCAGCCCTAAGGGGTGGCTTTCTGGAAACACCATATATTTT. Its translation is CASSPKGWLSGNTIYF.

Comment on this clone: Other DNA variants within this sample encode the same CDR3. The J gene is TRBJ2-2, the V gene TRBV30; D ambiguous. Germline V CDR1 and CDR2: GTSNPN, SVGIG (reference sequence). V lost 2 bases, J lost 1 base, and 5 bases lay in between. This CDR3 region has 13 residues. Here the CDR3 reads CAWSRQNTGELFF. The CDR3 coding sequence is TGTGCCTGGAGTCGACAGAACACCGGGGAGCTGTTTTTT. The full variable domain, in which reference TRBV30 and TRBJ2-2 provide the parts outside the CDR3, is SQTIHQWPATLVQPVGSPLSLECTVEGTSNPNLYWYRQAAGRGLQLLFYSVGIGQISSEVPQNLSASRPQDRQFILSSKKLLLSDSGFYLCAWSRQNTGELFFGEGSRLTVL.

This chain links TRBV5-4 with TRBJ2-1; 10 nucleotides match TRBD2. The trim removed 3 bases at V and 5 bases at J, leaving 5 bases unmatched. CDR1 SGHNT and CDR2 YYREEE come from the germline V gene (reference sequence). The CDR3 is 15 amino acids. The CDR3 DNA follows: TGTGCCAGCAGCTCGCTAGCGGGAGTCCACAATGAGCAGTTCTTC. Its protein product is CASSSLAGVHNEQFF. Full variable domain (missing parts from reference TRBV5-4 and TRBJ2-1): ETGVTQSPTHLIKTRGQQVTLRCSSQSGHNTVSWYQQALGQGPQFIFQYYREEENGRGNFPPRFSGLQFPNYSSELNVNALELDDSALYLCASSSLAGVHNEQFFGPGTRLTVL.

The rearrangement links TRBV28 to TRBJ1-6; the match to TRBD1 covers 8 bases. Germline V gene sequence: CDR1 MDHEN, CDR2 SYDVKM. V gave up 5 bases and J gave up 8 bases; unmatched junction bases: 8. The CDR3 spans 15 residues. CDR3 amino acids: CASSLRTGWHSPLHF. CDR3 DNA: TGTGCCAGCAGTCTCAGGACAGGGTGGCATTCACCCCTCCACTTT.

This chain connects TRBV6-5 to TRBJ1-6; tentatively, D is TRBD1 (5 bases). The CDR3 loop spans 12 amino acids. V lost 8 bases and J lost 8, with 10 bases in between. Per germline, CDR1 MNHEY and CDR2 SVGAGI. CDR3 DNA: TGTGCCAGCGCAGGGAGGGATTCACCCCTCCACTTT. This encodes CASAGRDSPLHF.

The chain uses TRBV10-3 and TRBJ1-4; D is unresolved. V was pared by 0 bases and J by 4 bases, with 9 bases between. Germline CDR1 reads ENHRY; CDR2 reads SYGVKD. The CDR3 consists of 15 residues. CDR3 protein: CAISESPGGNEKLFF. The CDR3 DNA reads as TGTGCCATCAGTGAGTCGCCAGGAGGTAATGAAAAACTGTTTTTT.

V gene TRBV19 combines with J gene TRBJ1-2, with D perhaps matching TRBD1 (6 bases). This CDR3 comprises 15 residues. Deletions cut 3 bases from V and 4 bases from J, with 15 bases between. From germline, CDR1 is LNHDA and CDR2 SQIVND (reference sequence). The chain's CDR3 is CASSIDGQWGYGYTF. CDR3 coding DNA: TGTGCCAGTAGTATCGACGGACAGTGGGGCTATGGCTACACCTTC.

CDR3 sequence (DNA): TGTGCCAGCAGCGGACCGGGGGGAAGAGCTAACTATGGCTACACCTTC. Protein sequence: CASSGPGGRANYGYTF. The chain has TRBV9 and TRBJ1-2, with a tentative D call TRBD1 (5 bases). The CDR3 covers 16 residues. In germline, CDR1 is SGDLS, CDR2 YYNGEE. V was pared by 3 bases and J by 0 bases, with 15 bases between.

The V and J genes are TRBV23-1 and TRBJ1-2; the match to TRBD1 covers 8 bases. TRBV23-1 is an ORF; its function is uncertain. J was trimmed by 5 bases and V by 6 bases; bases with no gene match: 11. This CDR3 region has 15 residues. The CDR3 region has the DNA TGCGCCAGCAGGCCCTCGGGGACAGGTGGTTATGGCTACACCTTC. Translated: CASRPSGTGGYGYTF.

The chain is built from TRBV11-3 and TRBJ2-1; the D is unclear. The CDR3 runs 13 residues. V lost 1 base to trimming and J lost 4 bases, with 5 bases between them. The germline gives CDR1 SGHNT, CDR2 YENEEA. This CDR3 is CASSLGVYNEQFF. As DNA, the CDR3 is TGTGCCAGCAGCTTAGGCGTATACAATGAGCAGTTCTTC. The entire variable domain, with the rest obtained from reference TRBV11-3 and TRBJ2-1, is as follows: EAGVVQSPRYKIIEKKQPVAFWCNPISGHNTLYWYLQNLGQGPELLIRYENEEAVDDSQLPKDRFSAERLKGVDSTLKIQPAELGDSAVYLCASSLGVYNEQFFGPGTRLTVL.

V is TRBV29-1 and J is TRBJ2-2; maybe TRBD2 (5 bases). The CDR3 loop spans 14 amino acids. Between the trimmed V and J ends, which lost 7 bases and 0 bases, there was a span of 12 bases. Germline V gene sequence: CDR1 SQVTM, CDR2 ANQGSEA. DNA of the CDR3: TGCAGCGCCGGCGGGTCTACGAACACCGGGGAGCTGTTTTTT. It is translated as CSAGGSTNTGELFF.

This chain uses TRBV25-1 with TRBJ2-1; TRBD2 is a possible D gene (5 bases). V dropped 3 bases and J dropped 5 bases, with 11 bases sitting between them. Germline V gives CDR1 MGHDK, CDR2 SYGVNS. The CDR3 is made up of 14 amino acids. The CDR3 coding sequence is TGTGCCAGCAGTGACCTAACTAGAAACAATGAGCAGTTCTTC. The encoded protein is CASSDLTRNNEQFF.

The CDR3 is CASSDSGRPYEQYF. CDR3 coding DNA: TGTGCCAGCAGCGACTCCGGGAGGCCCTACGAGCAGTACTTC. The rearrangement joins TRBV3-1 (or the pseudogene TRBV3-2) to TRBJ2-7; 7 nucleotides align to TRBD2. This CDR3 spans 14 amino acids. The germline V gene has CDR1 LGHDT and CDR2 YNNKEL (reference sequence). J was trimmed by 2 bases and V by 5 bases; bases with no gene match: 6.

J is TRBJ2-7 and V is TRBV5-1, with D uncertain. Germline lookup yields CDR1 SGHRS and CDR2 YFSETQ. V lost 6 bases, J lost 2 bases, and 12 bases lay in between. CDR3 length equals 13 residues. CDR3 residues: CASTPGGTYEQYF. The CDR3, as DNA: TGCGCCAGCACCCCCGGCGGAACCTACGAGCAGTACTTC. The whole variable domain, remainder taken from reference TRBV5-1 and TRBJ2-7, is KAGVTQTPRYLIKTRGQQVTLSCSPISGHRSVSWYQQTPGQGLQFLFEYFSETQRNKGNFPGRFSGRQFSNSRSEMNVSTLELGDSALYLCASTPGGTYEQYFGPGTRLTVT.

This clone was recorded only once. This rearrangement joins TRBV19 to TRBJ1-4; D not certain. CDR3 length: 13 amino acids. Looked up from germline, CDR1 is LNHDA and CDR2 is SQIVND (reference sequence). V lost 6 bases and J 8 bases, leaving 13 bases between the germline ends. The CDR3 bases are TGTGCCAGTAGGCGGGAGGTGGAGGAAAAACTGTTTTTT. Its translation is CASRREVEEKLFF.

The chain has TRBV9 and TRBJ2-3; D might be TRBD2 (6 bases). CDR1 and CDR2 from the germline V gene are SGDLS and YYNGEE. V lost 1 base and J 1 base, leaving 10 bases between the germline ends. CDR3 length equals 15 residues. The CDR3 sequence is CASSVRGLRTDTQYF. The CDR3 DNA follows: TGTGCCAGCAGCGTACGGGGACTGCGCACAGATACGCAGTATTTT.